This T cell receptor beta chain was obtained from a study of blood T cell repertoires in COVID-19. The overall study: Samples representing acute and convalescent COVID-19 were sourced from the United States, Italy and Spain.

The authors' processing: The assay estimated nucleated cells by amplifying reference gene primers. Generated by immunoSEQ multiplex PCR, the TCRdb table keeps only in-frame clones and is missing some. V and J calls and clone size are copied from that table; D and trimming were computed from the DNA. The sample holds about 110,000 clones, 88% seen once. This clonotype originated in a human donor in a cohort sampled during active COVID-19. Sequenced material: peripheral blood.

The CDR3 here is CASSQGAQAPQETQYF. Here the CDR3 DNA reads TGCGCCAGCAGTCAGGGGGCACAGGCCCCACAAGAGACCCAGTACTTC. This rearrangement joins TRBV23-1 to TRBJ2-5, with D perhaps TRBD1 (6 bases). TRBV23-1 is classed as an ORF, of uncertain function. Trimming removed 3 bases at V and 2 bases at J, with 16 bases between. The CDR3 has 16 amino acids.